This passage covers 30 T cell receptor beta chains from one sample sequenced in a study of cytomegalovirus exposure and HLA in healthy donors. The PCR employed 60 Vbeta primers together with 13 Jbeta primers. Sequenced by immunoSEQ multiplex PCR; TCRdb stores in-frame clones only, minus some. The sample contains 60,000 or so clones, about 89% of which appear only once. Sequencing used PBMCs. The receptor source for this set is a man aged 25-45 years in good health and CMV-seropositive.

The J gene is TRBJ2-3, the V gene TRBV5-4; no reliable D call. CDR3 length: 13 amino acids. Germline CDR1 is SGHNT and CDR2 is YYREEE (reference sequence). V lost 1 base, J lost 0 bases, and 3 bases lay in between. CDR3 bases: TGTGCCAGCAGCTTGCGGAGCACAGATACGCAGTATTTT. As protein: CASSLRSTDTQYF.

The rearrangement joins TRBV28 to TRBJ2-1; TRBD1 matches at 7 bases. The CDR3 runs to 14 residues. V dropped 10 bases and J dropped 14; count of bases not matched to a gene: 20. CDR1 and CDR2 from the germline V gene are MDHEN and SYDVKM. This CDR3 is CAIGDRARGLMKFF. The DNA for the CDR3 is TGTGCCATCGGTGACAGGGCACGAGGGCTCATGAAGTTCTTC.

The genes are TRBV9 and TRBJ2-2; D possibly corresponds to TRBD1 (5 bases). This CDR3 is built from 14 residues. Germline CDR1 reads SGDLS; CDR2 reads YYNGEE. Trimming cost V 4 bases and J 1 base, with 8 bases left between them. The CDR3 sequence is CASSSDRNTGELFF. CDR3 sequence (DNA): TGTGCCAGCAGCTCTGACAGGAACACCGGGGAGCTGTTTTTT.

This rearrangement joins TRBV6-6 to TRBJ2-7, with D unresolved. Looked up from germline, CDR1 is MNHNY and CDR2 is SVGAGI (reference sequence). The CDR3 totals 12 residues. Trimming took 0 bases from V and 5 from J, leaving 5 bases between them. The CDR3 DNA reads as TGTGCCAGCAGTTACTCCTTTAACGAGCAGTACTTC. Amino acid sequence: CASSYSFNEQYF.

The rearrangement links TRBV5-4 to TRBJ2-3, with D perhaps matching TRBD2 (5 bases). The V end lost 7 bases, the J end lost 0 bases, and 9 bases lay between the germline ends. Germline V gene sequence: CDR1 SGHNT, CDR2 YYREEE (reference sequence). The CDR3 has 13 amino acids. The CDR3 DNA reads TGTGCCAGCCGGGATCTTAGCACAGATACGCAGTATTTT. It codes for CASRDLSTDTQYF.

This chain connects TRBV18 to TRBJ2-5; D may be TRBD2 (6 bases). This CDR3 region has 16 residues. Germline lookup yields CDR1 KGHSH and CDR2 LQKENI. Trimming removed 1 base from V and 1 base from J, with 13 bases in between. The CDR3 coding sequence is TGTGCCAGCTCACCACGGAGGGCAGGTCCCCAAGAGACCCAGTACTTC. Translating gives CASSPRRAGPQETQYF.

The rearrangement uses TRBV7-3 and TRBJ2-1; 8 nucleotides align to TRBD1. There are 16 residues in the CDR3. V dropped 7 bases and J dropped 2; count of bases not matched to a gene: 10. Germline values: CDR1 SGHTA, CDR2 FQGTGA. CDR3 sequence: CASTTQGAIAYNEQFF. For the CDR3, the DNA is TGTGCCAGCACCACTCAGGGGGCGATCGCCTACAATGAGCAGTTCTTC.

This chain uses TRBV6-5 with TRBJ2-2; the match to TRBD2 covers 7 bases. Trimming took 5 bases from V and 1 from J; bases not matched to a gene: 4. Per the germline V gene, CDR1 is MNHEY and CDR2 is SVGAGI. The CDR3 consists of 15 residues. The CDR3 DNA sequence: TGTGCCAGCAGTCCCGGGGGGAGGAACACCGGGGAGCTGTTTTTT. As protein: CASSPGGRNTGELFF.

The chain links TRBV4-1 to TRBJ2-2; 8 nucleotides align to TRBD2. There are 18 residues in the CDR3. J lost 4 bases, V lost 1 base, and 11 bases had no gene match. From germline, CDR1 is MGHRA and CDR2 YSYEKL. In DNA form, the CDR3 reads TGCGCCAGCAGCCAAGGACAGCGGGGGCTCCGGGGCACCGGGGAGCTGTTTTTT. Translated, it gives CASSQGQRGLRGTGELFF.

This chain uses TRBV20-1 with TRBJ2-3, with D possibly TRBD1 on 6 matching bases. Deletions cut 6 bases from V and 7 bases from J, with 11 bases between. This CDR3 spans 11 amino acids. Germline V gene lookup returns CDR1 DFQATT and CDR2 SNEGSKA (reference sequence). CDR3 nucleotides: TGCAGTGCCTACAGGGTAAATACGCAGTATTTT. This encodes CSAYRVNTQYF.

The sample holds a few counts of this clone. V and J are TRBV30 and TRBJ2-5; D may be TRBD2 (6 bases). V dropped 0 bases and J dropped 4 bases, with 9 bases sitting between them. The V gene's germline CDR1 is GTSNPN and CDR2 SVGIG (reference sequence). This CDR3 has 13 amino acids. The CDR3 here is CAWSVRRGETQYF. For the CDR3, the DNA is TGTGCCTGGAGTGTAAGGAGGGGAGAGACCCAGTACTTC.

The chain links TRBV19 to TRBJ1-5; D is perhaps TRBD1 (6 bases). The germline V gene has CDR1 LNHDA and CDR2 SQIVND (reference sequence). The ends were cut back, 4 bases at V and 7 bases at J, with 14 bases in the middle. This CDR3 is 14 amino acids long. This CDR3 reads CASSSWGQSQPQHF. The CDR3 DNA sequence: TGTGCCAGTAGTAGCTGGGGGCAGTCGCAGCCCCAGCATTTT. The full variable domain, with the rest looked up from reference TRBV19 and TRBJ1-5, is DGGITQSPKYLFRKEGQNVTLSCEQNLNHDAMYWYRQDPGQGLRLIYYSQIVNDFQKGDIAEGYSVSREKKESFPLTVTSAQKNPTAFYLCASSSWGQSQPQHFGDGTRLSIL.

V is TRBV25-1 and J is TRBJ2-7; no clear D gene. Trimming shortened V by 3 bases and J by 2 bases, and 2 bases separated the two germline ends. There are 11 residues in the CDR3. Per germline, CDR1 MGHDK and CDR2 SYGVNS. CDR3 residues: CASSDTYEQYF. As DNA, the CDR3 is TGTGCCAGCAGTGACACCTACGAGCAGTACTTC.

The V gene is TRBV29-1, the J gene TRBJ2-1; TRBD1 agrees at 11 bases. The germline V gene has CDR1 SQVTM and CDR2 ANQGSEA. The CDR3 has 14 amino acids. With 6 bases clipped from V and 7 bases from J, the junction kept 8 bases outside the gene matches. The CDR3, as DNA: TGCAGCGTCCCTGGACAGGGGGCATATAATGAGCAGTTCTTC. This gives the protein CSVPGQGAYNEQFF.

The genes are TRBV5-6 and TRBJ1-2, with D possibly TRBD1 on 5 matching bases. V was cut by 0 bases and J by 5 bases, with 5 bases left in between. CDR1 SGHDT and CDR2 YYEEEE come from the germline V gene. The CDR3 contains 12 residues. The CDR3 DNA is TGTGCCAGCAGCTTGGAGGGGTATGGCTACACCTTC. It codes for CASSLEGYGYTF. Drawing the rest from reference TRBV5-6 and TRBJ1-2, the complete variable domain is DAGVTQSPTHLIKTRGQQVTLRCSPKSGHDTVSWYQQALGQGPQFIFQYYEEEERQRGNFPDRFSGHQFPNYSSELNVNALLLGDSALYLCASSLEGYGYTFGSGTRLTVV.

The chain employs TRBV30 and TRBJ2-7, with D tentatively TRBD2 (7 bases). Trimming shortened V by 1 base and J by 3 bases, and 19 bases separated the two germline ends. Germline V gene lookup returns CDR1 GTSNPN and CDR2 SVGIG (reference sequence). The CDR3 sequence is 16 residues long. The CDR3 reads CAWSGGGPRVSYEQYF. CDR3 in DNA: TGTGCCTGGAGTGGGGGGGGCCCTCGGGTGAGCTACGAGCAGTACTTC.

This clone was detected only a few times. This chain connects TRBV6-5 to TRBJ1-1, with unresolved D. The CDR3 contains 14 residues. Germline assignment: CDR1 MNHEY and CDR2 SVGAGI. V was shortened by 2 bases and J by 1 base, with 8 bases between the two germline ends. CDR3 bases: TGTGCCAGCAGTTACGCCGGGTCGAACACTGAAGCTTTCTTT. Amino acid sequence: CASSYAGSNTEAFF.

This sequence joins TRBV4-1 and TRBJ1-6, with 8 positions matching TRBD1. Germline values: CDR1 MGHRA, CDR2 YSYEKL. J lost 10 bases, V lost 0 bases, and 8 bases had no gene match. The CDR3 runs 16 residues. In nucleotides, the CDR3 is TGCGCCAGCAGCCAAGATCGGCAGGGGGCGAGGTCACCCCTCCACTTT. Amino acid sequence: CASSQDRQGARSPLHF.

The chain links TRBV13 to TRBJ2-7, with 12 bases fitting TRBD2. Germline trimming cut 5 bases from V and 5 bases from J; bases unmatched to any gene: 10. The CDR3 extends over 16 amino acids. Germline CDR1 is PRHDT and CDR2 is FYEKMQ (reference sequence). The CDR3 DNA reads TGTGCCAGCAGCCCTCCGGGGGGACTAGCGGGCCACGAGCAGTACTTC. This encodes CASSPPGGLAGHEQYF.

The chain employs TRBV19 and TRBJ2-6, with D unresolved. CDR3 length: 17 residues. Per germline, CDR1 LNHDA and CDR2 SQIVND (reference sequence). With 0 bases removed from V and 0 bases from J, the gap between germline ends came to 9 bases. CDR3 amino acids: CASSIDRRSSGANVLTF. CDR3 coding DNA: TGTGCCAGTAGTATAGATCGTAGGAGCTCTGGGGCCAACGTCCTGACTTTC. The whole variable domain, remainder taken from reference TRBV19 and TRBJ2-6, is DGGITQSPKYLFRKEGQNVTLSCEQNLNHDAMYWYRQDPGQGLRLIYYSQIVNDFQKGDIAEGYSVSREKKESFPLTVTSAQKNPTAFYLCASSIDRRSSGANVLTFGAGSRLTVL.

The V and J genes are TRBV30 and TRBJ2-1; 12 bases map to TRBD2. This CDR3 is 15 amino acids long. With 3 bases clipped from V and 8 bases from J, the junction kept 8 bases outside the gene matches. CDR1 and CDR2 from the germline V gene are GTSNPN and SVGIG (reference sequence). The CDR3 loop is CAWSQTSGSGYEQFF. Here the CDR3 DNA reads TGTGCCTGGAGCCAGACTAGCGGGAGTGGCTATGAGCAGTTCTTC.

This chain uses TRBV7-2 with TRBJ1-5; D gene ambiguous. CDR1 and CDR2 from the germline V gene are SGHTA and FQGNSA. The germline V and J ends were trimmed by 0 bases and 11 bases, with 11 bases remaining between them. This CDR3 is built from 13 residues. This chain's CDR3 is CASSLAAYGAQHF. The CDR3 region has the DNA TGTGCCAGCAGCTTAGCCGCTTACGGGGCCCAGCATTTT.

The chain combines TRBV27 with TRBJ2-3; 8 bases align to TRBD2. Trimming removed 7 bases from V and 1 base from J; junction bases left unmatched: 7. Per germline, CDR1 MNHEY and CDR2 SMNVEV (reference sequence). The length of the CDR3 is 15 residues. CDR3 nucleotides: TGTGCCAGCATCCGGCGGGGGGACGGCACAGATACGCAGTATTTT. Translating gives CASIRRGDGTDTQYF.

The chain has TRBV2 and TRBJ1-2, with D maybe TRBD1 (5 bases). CDR1 and CDR2 (germline): SNHLY, FYNNEI. This CDR3 region has 12 residues. The V and J ends lost 7 bases and 8 bases respectively, with 14 bases between them. As DNA, the CDR3 is TGTGCCAGCATTCCGGACAAGTGCGGCTACACCTTC. Translating gives CASIPDKCGYTF. Full variable domain (remainder filled in from reference TRBV2 and TRBJ1-2): EPEVTQTPSHQVTQMGQEVILRCVPISNHLYFYWYRQILGQKVEFLVSFYNNEISEKSEIFDDQFSVERPDGSNFTLKIRSTKLEDSAMYFCASIPDKCGYTFGSGTRLTVV.

The chain is built from TRBV28 and TRBJ2-5; 9 positions match TRBD2. The last part of the DNA fits TRBJ2-7 better; the J call may be wrong. Germline V gene sequence: CDR1 MDHEN, CDR2 SYDVKM. The CDR3 consists of 16 residues. The CDR3 DNA is TGTGCCAGCAGTAACCTAGCGGGATTAAGCTCCTACGAGCAGTACTTC. Translated, it gives CASSNLAGLSSYEQYF.

The chain is built from TRBV4-1 and TRBJ2-3; the D gene is possibly TRBD2 (6 bases). The germline CDR1 and CDR2 sequences are MGHRA and YSYEKL. The CDR3 has 15 amino acids. V lost 0 bases to trimming and J lost 5 bases, with 12 bases between them. The CDR3 DNA sequence: TGCGCCAGCAGCCAAGAAGGGACTCCCCGAGATACGCAGTATTTT. Amino acid sequence: CASSQEGTPRDTQYF.

This rearrangement joins TRBV4-2 to TRBJ2-1, with D possibly matching TRBD1 (5 bases). Trimming took off 1 base at V and 9 bases at J, with 10 bases between the two ends. This CDR3 is built from 13 residues. Germline loops: CDR1 LGHNA, CDR2 YNFKEQ. The DNA of the CDR3 is TGTGCCAGCAGCCAAGCGATGGGGCGTGAGCAGTTCTTC. This encodes CASSQAMGREQFF.

The V call is TRBV5-1, the J call TRBJ1-2; 7 nucleotides line up with TRBD1. V gave up 3 bases and J gave up 4 bases; unmatched junction bases: 3. This CDR3 spans 13 amino acids. The germline gives CDR1 SGHRS, CDR2 YFSETQ. The CDR3 sequence: CASSYRGSYGYTF. DNA of the CDR3: TGCGCCAGCAGCTACAGGGGATCCTATGGCTACACCTTC.

The chain employs TRBV7-6 and TRBJ2-3; 9 bases are a match to TRBD2. V gave up 5 bases and J gave up 0 bases; unmatched junction bases: 6. The CDR3 contains 16 residues. Germline loops: CDR1 SGHVS, CDR2 FNYEAQ. The DNA of the CDR3 is TGTGCCAGCAGCCCAGCTAGCGGGGCTAGCACAGATACGCAGTATTTT. It codes for CASSPASGASTDTQYF.

This chain joins TRBV5-1 and TRBJ2-3, with 12 bases identical to TRBD2. The V and J ends lost 3 bases and 4 bases, in that order; junction bases with no gene match: 6. CDR1 and CDR2 (germline): SGHRS, YFSETQ. CDR3 size: 16 residues. The CDR3 is CASSSYSSGRADTQYF. The CDR3 bases are TGCGCCAGCAGCTCATACTCTAGCGGGAGGGCAGATACGCAGTATTTT.